These 18 T cell receptor beta chains originate from one sample sequenced in a study of blood T cell repertoires in COVID-19. Data came from immunoSEQ multiplex PCR; TCRdb stores just in-frame clones and leaves some out. This sample has 310,000 or so clones, with about nine tenths found just once. Sequencing was done on a sample of PBMCs or T cells enriched from blood (not recorded which). All receptors come from a woman under 30 who had recovered from COVID-19.

This chain uses TRBV18 with TRBJ1-3; the D gene is possibly TRBD1 (5 bases). This CDR3 has 16 residues. Germline CDR1 and CDR2: KGHSH and LQKENI. Trimming stripped 2 bases from V and 1 base from J, with 12 bases between. DNA of the CDR3: TGTGCCAGCTCACCAACACCTCAGGGTTCTGGAAACACCATATATTTT. Translated: CASSPTPQGSGNTIYF.

This chain uses TRBV28 with TRBJ2-1, with 8 bases matching TRBD2. With 6 bases clipped from V and 0 bases from J, the junction kept 10 bases outside the gene matches. The CDR3 totals 17 residues. Germline-derived CDR1 and CDR2 are MDHEN and SYDVKM. CDR3 nucleotides: TGTGCCAGCAGCTCCCTCACTAGCGGTAGCTCCTACAATGAGCAGTTCTTC. Protein: CASSSLTSGSSYNEQFF.

The chain is built from TRBV25-1 and TRBJ2-7; 8 nucleotides line up with TRBD1. Germline-derived CDR1 and CDR2 are MGHDK and SYGVNS. Trimming removed 5 bases from V and 2 bases from J; junction bases left unmatched: 5. CDR3 length: 14 amino acids. CDR3 nucleotide sequence: TGTGCCAGCAGTCCCCGGACAGGGCCCTACGAGCAGTACTTC. Its protein product is CASSPRTGPYEQYF.

This clone was detected only once. Here the CDR3 reads CASSLGTSGQETQYF. The CDR3 coding sequence is TGTGCCAGCAGCTTAGGGACTAGCGGACAAGAGACCCAGTACTTC. The rearrangement uses TRBV7-7 and TRBJ2-5; 10 bases are shared with TRBD2. After removal of 1 base from V and 2 bases from J, the junction contained 1 base not matched to a gene. This CDR3 has 15 amino acids. Germline loops: CDR1 SSHAT, CDR2 FNYEAQ (reference sequence).

The count of this clone is one. Other DNA sequences from this sample encode an identical CDR3 as well. This chain joins TRBV7-9 and TRBJ1-1; D is undetermined. CDR3 length: 14 residues. Germline values: CDR1 SEHNR, CDR2 FQNEAQ (reference sequence). Trimming cost V 1 base and J 1 base, with 7 bases left between them. The CDR3 protein is CASSLGQANTEAFF. The CDR3 coding sequence is TGTGCCAGCAGCTTAGGGCAGGCGAACACTGAAGCTTTCTTT.

V usage is TRBV19 and J usage is TRBJ1-6; TRBD1 aligns across 9 bases. V lost 6 bases and J lost 9; bases outside the gene matches: 6. The CDR3 is 14 residues long. The germline V gene has CDR1 LNHDA and CDR2 SQIVND (reference sequence). CDR3 in DNA: TGTGCCAGTAGACCGGGACAGGGTCCTTCACCCCTCCACTTT. Translation gives CASRPGQGPSPLHF.

This chain uses TRBV9 with TRBJ2-4; the match to TRBD1 covers 8 bases. V shed 6 bases, J shed 6 bases, and the junction held 5 bases outside the gene matches. This CDR3 is 13 amino acids long. Germline lookup yields CDR1 SGDLS and CDR2 YYNGEE. CDR3 amino acids: CASTRGLSNIQYF. CDR3 coding DNA: TGTGCCAGCACCAGGGGGCTTTCAAACATTCAGTACTTC.

The J gene is TRBJ1-2, the V gene TRBV7-2, with 7 bases aligning to TRBD1. The V gene's germline CDR1 is SGHTA and CDR2 FQGNSA. V lost 6 bases, J lost 4 bases, and 14 bases stayed unmatched. The CDR3 spans 16 residues. The CDR3 sequence: CASSRTGPRPPYGYTF. In DNA form, the CDR3 reads TGTGCCAGCAGTCGGACAGGTCCCAGACCTCCCTATGGCTACACCTTC. The full variable domain, in which reference TRBV7-2 and TRBJ1-2 provide the parts outside the CDR3, is GAGVSQSPSNKVTEKGKDVELRCDPISGHTALYWYRQSLGQGLEFLIYFQGNSAPDKSGLPSDRFSAERTGGSVSTLTIQRTQQEDSAVYLCASSRTGPRPPYGYTFGSGTRLTVV.

In its sample, this clone was seen a few times. This chain uses TRBV11-2 with TRBJ1-6, with TRBD1 as a possible D gene (5 bases). V lost 4 bases, J lost 8 bases, and 9 bases lay in between. The CDR3 length is 13 residues. Per germline, CDR1 SGHAT and CDR2 FQNNGV. The CDR3 loop reads CASSWRGDSPLHF. CDR3 bases: TGTGCCAGCAGCTGGAGGGGTGATTCACCCCTCCACTTT.

The chain uses TRBV7-9 and TRBJ1-2, with a possible D match to TRBD1 (5 bases). V was pared by 0 bases and J by 2 bases, with 7 bases between. This CDR3 spans 14 amino acids. Germline CDR1 and CDR2: SEHNR and FQNEAQ (reference sequence). CDR3 in amino acids: CASSLATGNYGYTF. The DNA for the CDR3 is TGTGCCAGCAGCTTAGCTACAGGAAACTATGGCTACACCTTC. The full variable domain, its missing parts supplied by reference TRBV7-9 and TRBJ1-2, is DTGVSQNPRHKITKRGQNVTFRCDPISEHNRLYWYRQTLGQGPEFLTYFQNEAQLEKSRLLSDRFSAERPKGSFSTLEIQRTEQGDSAMYLCASSLATGNYGYTFGSGTRLTVV.

The V call is TRBV28, the J call TRBJ1-1; D may be TRBD1 (5 bases). The CDR3 is 14 amino acids. Germline V CDR1 and CDR2: MDHEN, SYDVKM. The V end was cut by 5 bases, the J end by 4 bases, with 14 bases between. CDR3 sequence (DNA): TGTGCCAGCAGTCTTCGGGGGGACGGCACTGAAGCTTTCTTT. This encodes CASSLRGDGTEAFF.

The table lists this clone with a count of one. This sequence joins TRBV6-5 and TRBJ2-1; D may be TRBD2 (5 bases). Per the germline V gene, CDR1 is MNHEY and CDR2 is SVGAGI. The CDR3 is 15 amino acids. V lost 0 bases to trimming and J lost 0 bases, with 6 bases between them. CDR3 in DNA: TGTGCCAGCAGTTACTCGGGGAGCTCCTACAATGAGCAGTTCTTC. This codes for CASSYSGSSYNEQFF.

The chain recombines TRBV19 with TRBJ1-2; D gene ambiguous. The CDR3 contains 15 residues. CDR1 and CDR2 (germline): LNHDA, SQIVND (reference sequence). Deletions cut 5 bases from V and 1 base from J, with 14 bases between. The CDR3 DNA is TGTGCCAGTAGTCCGCGAGAAATTCGTAACTATGGCTACACCTTC. Protein: CASSPREIRNYGYTF.

The chain carries TRBV18 and TRBJ2-2; TRBD2 matches 10 bases. This CDR3 has 15 residues. In germline, CDR1 is KGHSH, CDR2 LQKENI. V was pared by 7 bases and J by 4 bases, with 6 bases of the junction left unmatched. The chain's CDR3 is CASFPGLASTGELFF. CDR3 DNA: TGTGCCAGCTTCCCGGGACTAGCGAGCACCGGGGAGCTGTTTTTT.

The chain uses TRBV2 and TRBJ1-1; TRBD1 is a possible D gene (5 bases). CDR1 SNHLY and CDR2 FYNNEI come from the germline V gene. The CDR3 covers 15 residues. Trimming stripped 0 bases from V and 4 bases from J, with 12 bases between. The CDR3 DNA reads TGTGCCAGCAGTGAAGCCGGCAGGGAGGGCACTGAAGCTTTCTTT. As protein: CASSEAGREGTEAFF.

The CDR3: CASSPPVRGNSEQYF. The CDR3, as DNA: TGTGCCAGCTCACCACCTGTCAGGGGGAACTCCGAGCAGTACTTC. The chain is built from TRBV18 and TRBJ2-7; 7 bases are shared with TRBD1. There are 15 residues in the CDR3. CDR1 KGHSH and CDR2 LQKENI come from the germline V gene. V shed 0 bases, J shed 6 bases, and the junction held 8 bases outside the gene matches.

The table lists this clone with a few counts. The rearrangement links TRBV6-5 to TRBJ2-7; 7 nucleotides match TRBD1. Germline CDR1 and CDR2: MNHEY and SVGAGI. This CDR3 comprises 15 residues. V shed 7 bases, J shed 2 bases, and the junction held 11 bases outside the gene matches. The CDR3 reads CASKSGWDSTYEQYF. The CDR3 bases are TGTGCCAGCAAGTCAGGCTGGGACAGTACCTACGAGCAGTACTTC.

The chain couples TRBV7-9 to TRBJ1-3, with D hard to call. Germline CDR1 reads SEHNR; CDR2 reads FQNEAQ (reference sequence). The V end lost 0 bases, the J end lost 3 bases, and 6 bases lay between the germline ends. This CDR3 spans 14 amino acids. CDR3 loop: CASSLARLGNTIYF. The DNA for the CDR3 is TGTGCCAGCAGCTTAGCGCGGCTTGGAAACACCATATATTTT. The variable domain in full, completed from reference TRBV7-9 and TRBJ1-3, reads DTGVSQNPRHKITKRGQNVTFRCDPISEHNRLYWYRQTLGQGPEFLTYFQNEAQLEKSRLLSDRFSAERPKGSFSTLEIQRTEQGDSAMYLCASSLARLGNTIYFGEGSWLTVV.